A single sample is the source of the 18 T cell receptor beta chains below, sequenced in a study of cytomegalovirus exposure and HLA in healthy donors. This PCR relied on a set of 60 Vbeta primers and 13 Jbeta primers. Sequenced by immunoSEQ multiplex PCR; TCRdb stores in-frame clones only, minus some. The data hold some 100,000 clones, with about 79% observed a single time. The sequencing input was PBMCs. Every receptor here comes from a woman in her late teens or twenties in good health and CMV-seronegative.

A remark on this clone: The identical CDR3 is also encoded by other nucleotide sequences in the sample. This sequence joins TRBV11-1 and TRBJ1-1, with 10 positions matching TRBD1. The V segment lost 4 bases and the J segment 1 base; nucleotides outside the gene matches: 12. There are 18 residues in the CDR3. Germline CDR1 SGHAT, CDR2 FQDESV (reference sequence). The CDR3 spells CASSSTGQGPMKNTEAFF. Written as DNA, the CDR3 is TGTGCCAGCAGCTCCACGGGACAGGGGCCCATGAAGAACACTGAAGCTTTCTTT.

The rearrangement joins TRBV27 to TRBJ1-6; 7 bases match TRBD1. Trimming at V came to 3 bases and at J to 10 bases, leaving 15 bases not matched to a gene. CDR3 size: 17 residues. Germline CDR1 is MNHEY and CDR2 is SMNVEV (reference sequence). The CDR3, as DNA: TGTGCCAGCAGTTTTGGGGTTCAGGGGGTCAGGCGATCACCCCTCCACTTT. It codes for CASSFGVQGVRRSPLHF.

V and J are TRBV2 and TRBJ2-3; TRBD1 matches 7 bases. The CDR3 sequence is 18 residues long. From germline, CDR1 is SNHLY and CDR2 FYNNEI. V lost 6 bases, J lost 2 bases, and 17 bases stayed unmatched. The CDR3 region is CASSSLEGQQSYTDTQYF. Here the CDR3 DNA reads TGTGCCAGCAGCTCACTCGAGGGACAGCAGAGCTACACAGATACGCAGTATTTT.

This chain connects TRBV4-1 to TRBJ2-1; 9 bases map to TRBD1. CDR3 size: 17 residues. Germline CDR1 and CDR2: MGHRA and YSYEKL. The J segment lost 3 bases and the V segment lost 1 base, leaving 7 bases of the junction unmatched. CDR3: CASSQGEGQGNYNEQFF. DNA of the CDR3: TGCGCCAGCAGCCAAGGGGAGGGACAGGGAAACTACAATGAGCAGTTCTTC.

The V gene is TRBV25-1, the J gene TRBJ2-2; no clear D gene. CDR3 size: 15 residues. V lost 5 bases, J lost 1 base, and 11 bases lay in between. From germline, CDR1 is MGHDK and CDR2 SYGVNS. CDR3 amino acids: CASSLYGWNTGELFF. Here the CDR3 DNA reads TGTGCCAGCAGTCTGTACGGGTGGAACACCGGGGAGCTGTTTTTT.

The chain has TRBV7-3 and TRBJ1-1; possibly TRBD1 for D (6 bases). This CDR3 contains 14 residues. V lost 1 base and J lost 5, with 11 bases in between. In germline, CDR1 is SGHTA, CDR2 FQGTGA. Here the CDR3 reads CASSLSGGRTEAFF. DNA for the CDR3: TGTGCCAGCAGCTTAAGTGGGGGCCGAACTGAAGCTTTCTTT.

The chain has TRBV30 and TRBJ2-7; D is ambiguous. This CDR3 is built from 13 residues. From germline, CDR1 is GTSNPN and CDR2 SVGIG (reference sequence). Deletions cut 2 bases from V and 6 bases from J, with 14 bases between. The CDR3 region has the DNA TGTGCCTGGAGTCCCCAGGCCCTGGGCGAGCAGTACTTC. Amino acid sequence: CAWSPQALGEQYF.

J is TRBJ1-3 and V is TRBV7-9; D unclear. The CDR3 has 18 amino acids. V lost 1 base to trimming and J lost 0 bases, with 16 bases between them. The germline gives CDR1 SEHNR, CDR2 FQNEAQ (reference sequence). CDR3 sequence reads: CASSLGSRKISSGNTIYF. In nucleotides, the CDR3 is TGTGCCAGCAGCTTAGGGTCGAGGAAAATAAGCTCTGGAAACACCATATATTTT.

The chain is built from TRBV27 and TRBJ2-5, with 8 bases fitting TRBD2. V trimming: 3 bases; J trimming: 1 base; junction bases outside the gene matches: 1. This CDR3 comprises 14 residues. From germline, CDR1 is MNHEY and CDR2 SMNVEV (reference sequence). DNA of the CDR3: TGTGCCAGCAGTTTTACTAGCGGCCAAGAGACCCAGTACTTC. Residues: CASSFTSGQETQYF.

The V and J genes are TRBV27 and TRBJ2-7; 11 nucleotides align to TRBD1. Germline trimming cut 6 bases from V and 4 bases from J; bases unmatched to any gene: 8. CDR1 and CDR2 from the germline V gene are MNHEY and SMNVEV (reference sequence). CDR3 length equals 15 residues. CDR3 sequence reads: CASRDRDRGLYEQYF. The CDR3, as DNA: TGTGCCAGCAGAGACCGGGACAGGGGGTTGTACGAGCAGTACTTC.

This clone was recorded only once. V usage is TRBV19 and J usage is TRBJ2-2; 7 positions match TRBD1. The CDR3 extends over 14 amino acids. The junction had 4 bases not matched to a gene; V was cut back by 3 bases and J by 6 bases. Germline CDR1 reads LNHDA; CDR2 reads SQIVND (reference sequence). CDR3 DNA: TGTGCCAGTAGTATCGGGCAGGGGGCCGGGGAGCTGTTTTTT. Amino acids: CASSIGQGAGELFF.

The chain uses TRBV6-5 and TRBJ1-2, with TRBD1 as a possible D gene (5 bases). Germline CDR1 MNHEY, CDR2 SVGAGI. V was pared by 0 bases and J by 4 bases, with 12 bases between. The CDR3 runs to 15 residues. The CDR3 loop reads CASSYSWVDSYGYTF. The CDR3 coding sequence is TGTGCCAGCAGTTACTCGTGGGTCGACAGCTATGGCTACACCTTC.

On this clone itself: This sample includes further DNA sequences coding for the same CDR3. This chain links TRBV27 with TRBJ2-1; weak D call: TRBD2 (5 bases). The V and J ends lost 4 bases and 4 bases respectively, with 17 bases between them. Germline CDR1 reads MNHEY; CDR2 reads SMNVEV (reference sequence). The CDR3 consists of 16 residues. The CDR3 region has the DNA TGTGCCAGCAGTTCCCGGACTCCTGGGCCTTACAATGAGCAGTTCTTC. It translates to CASSSRTPGPYNEQFF.

J is TRBJ1-2 and V is TRBV28, with 7 bases lining up with TRBD1. Germline values: CDR1 MDHEN, CDR2 SYDVKM. The CDR3 runs 14 residues. Trimming removed 6 bases from V and 0 bases from J; junction bases left unmatched: 4. The CDR3 nucleotides read TGTGCCAGCAGGCAACAGGGGCCTAACTATGGCTACACCTTC. Translated, it gives CASRQQGPNYGYTF.

This clone showed up just once. The rearrangement uses TRBV9 and TRBJ2-1, with 9 bases fitting TRBD1. Per the germline V gene, CDR1 is SGDLS and CDR2 is YYNGEE. J lost 7 bases, V lost 0 bases, and 5 bases had no gene match. The CDR3 totals 15 residues. DNA for the CDR3: TGTGCCAGCAGCGTAGTCCGGGACAGGGATAATGAGCAGTTCTTC. It translates to CASSVVRDRDNEQFF.

V usage is TRBV11-1 and J usage is TRBJ2-7, with D tentatively TRBD2 (6 bases). V lost 1 base, J lost 1 base, and 14 bases lay in between. Germline V gene data show CDR1 as SGHAT and CDR2 as FQDESV (reference sequence). The CDR3 loop spans 16 amino acids. The CDR3 nucleotides are TGTGCCAGCAGCTTAGGAAGAGGGCTAGCGTCCTACGAGCAGTACTTC. Its translation: CASSLGRGLASYEQYF. The full variable domain, in which reference TRBV11-1 and TRBJ2-7 provide the parts outside the CDR3, is EAEVAQSPRYKITEKSQAVAFWCDPISGHATLYWYRQILGQGPELLVQFQDESVVDDSQLPKDRFSAERLKGVDSTLKIQPAELGDSAMYLCASSLGRGLASYEQYFGPGTRLTVT.

This chain uses TRBV9 with TRBJ2-7, with 9 bases that match TRBD1. The V gene end was trimmed by 3 bases and the J gene end by 6 bases; junction bases not matched to a gene: 7. The CDR3 covers 14 residues. Germline loops: CDR1 SGDLS, CDR2 YYNGEE. The CDR3 nucleotides read TGTGCCAGCAGCGGCCGGGACAGGGTTCTCGAGCAGTACTTC. Translating it yields CASSGRDRVLEQYF.

The genes are TRBV5-6 and TRBJ2-7, with D perhaps matching TRBD1 (6 bases). The ends were cut back, 1 base at V and 5 bases at J, with 13 bases in the middle. Germline-derived CDR1 and CDR2 are SGHDT and YYEEEE. This CDR3 contains 14 residues. Here the CDR3 reads CASSLNRAVDEQYF. CDR3 bases: TGTGCCAGCAGCTTGAACAGGGCCGTGGACGAGCAGTACTTC.